The entry below gives a single T cell receptor beta chain sequence along with its context. Methods used by the authors: The authors estimated nucleated cell counts from reference gene primer amplification. TCRdb keeps only in-frame clones here, not all; method: immunoSEQ multiplex PCR. The V and J calls and the clone size are those of that table, but D and trimming were determined from the DNA. Of over 95,000 clones listed, about four fifths were seen once; the top ten hold roughly 8.1%. This sample was taken from a study of blood T cell repertoires in COVID-19. Turning to the study itself: COVID-19 samples from acute and convalescent phases originated in the United States, Italy and Spain. PBMCs, B-cell-depleted T cells, or T cells provided the cDNA or gDNA that made up the material.

Trimming removed 1 base at V and 3 bases at J, with 10 bases between. The CDR3 runs to 14 residues. CDR1 and CDR2 from the germline V gene are LGHDT and YNNKEL (reference sequence). The chain is built from TRBV3-1 (or the pseudogene TRBV3-2) and TRBJ2-7, with D uncertain. The origin of this receptor is a woman aged 40 to 49 with acute or convalescent COVID-19. Sequenced sample: peripheral blood. The CDR3 loop reads CASSQGEALYEQYF. In DNA form, the CDR3 reads TGTGCCAGCAGCCAAGGAGAGGCCCTCTACGAGCAGTACTTC.